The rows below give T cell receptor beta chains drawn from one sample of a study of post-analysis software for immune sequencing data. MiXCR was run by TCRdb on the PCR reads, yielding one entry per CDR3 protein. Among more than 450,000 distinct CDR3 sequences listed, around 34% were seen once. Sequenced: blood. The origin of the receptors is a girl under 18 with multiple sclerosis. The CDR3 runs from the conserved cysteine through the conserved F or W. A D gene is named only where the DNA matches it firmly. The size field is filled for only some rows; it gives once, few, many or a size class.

cdr3_aa: CASSVTGLAAQETQYF
cdr3_nt: TGTGCCAGCAGCGTAACGGGACTAGCGGCCCAAGAGACCCAGTACTTC
v_call: TRBV9
j_call: TRBJ2-5
clone_size: NA
d_call: TRBD2

cdr3_aa: CSARLAGPNEQFF
cdr3_nt: TGCAGTGCTAGGCTAGCGGGCCCGAATGAGCAGTTCTTC
v_call: TRBV20-1
j_call: TRBJ2-1
clone_size: few
d_call: TRBD2

cdr3_aa: CASSPGGDSPLHF
cdr3_nt: TGTGCCAGCAGCCCTGGGGGAGACTCACCCCTCCACTTT
v_call: TRBV4-2
j_call: TRBJ1-6
clone_size: few
d_call: NA

cdr3_aa: CASSLSGDEQFF
cdr3_nt: TGTGCCAGCAGTTTGTCGGGGGATGAGCAGTTCTTC
v_call: TRBV12-3/TRBV12-4
j_call: TRBJ2-1
clone_size: NA
d_call: NA

cdr3_aa: CASSSTGSGGNTIYF
cdr3_nt: TGTGCCAGCAGTTCCACAGGCTCCGGGGGAAACACCATATATTTT
v_call: TRBV6-5
j_call: TRBJ1-3
clone_size: NA
d_call: NA

cdr3_aa: CASSPRVTGANVLTF
cdr3_nt: TGTGCCAGCAGCCCCAGGGTCACTGGGGCCAACGTCCTGACTTTC
v_call: TRBV7-2
j_call: TRBJ2-6
clone_size: NA
d_call: NA

cdr3_aa: CASSLGEAWRETQYF
cdr3_nt: TGTGCCAGCAGCTTGGGAGAAGCCTGGAGAGAGACCCAGTACTTC
v_call: TRBV7-9
j_call: TRBJ2-5
clone_size: NA
d_call: NA

cdr3_aa: CASTPGSYSYEQYF
cdr3_nt: TGTGCCAGTACCCCAGGATCTTACTCCTACGAGCAGTACTTC
v_call: TRBV19
j_call: TRBJ2-7
clone_size: NA
d_call: NA

cdr3_aa: CATSPSISEANVLTF
cdr3_nt: TGTGCCACCAGCCCCAGTATCTCTGAGGCCAACGTCCTGACTTTC
v_call: TRBV15
j_call: TRBJ2-6
clone_size: NA
d_call: NA

cdr3_aa: CSGRGANRDGNTEAFF
cdr3_nt: TGCAGCGGCAGAGGGGCGAACAGGGATGGGAACACTGAAGCTTTCTTT
v_call: TRBV20-1
j_call: TRBJ1-1
clone_size: NA
d_call: NA

cdr3_aa: CASSSGGGHPGANVLTF
cdr3_nt: TGCGCCAGCAGCTCCGGAGGGGGTCACCCCGGGGCCAACGTCCTGACTTTC
v_call: TRBV5-1
j_call: TRBJ2-6
clone_size: NA
d_call: NA

cdr3_aa: CASSPHMSGGPSNTGELFF
cdr3_nt: TGTGCCAGCAGCCCGCACATGAGCGGGGGGCCTTCGAACACCGGGGAGCTGTTTTTT
v_call: TRBV7-3
j_call: TRBJ2-2
clone_size: NA
d_call: TRBD2

cdr3_aa: CSASHGNAEAFF
cdr3_nt: TGCAGTGCTAGCCATGGGAACGCTGAAGCTTTCTTT
v_call: TRBV20-1
j_call: TRBJ1-1
clone_size: NA
d_call: NA

cdr3_aa: CASSGSSGGEQFF
cdr3_nt: TGTGCCAGCAGCGGCAGTAGCGGGGGTGAGCAGTTCTTC
v_call: TRBV9
j_call: TRBJ2-1
clone_size: medium-sized
d_call: TRBD2

cdr3_aa: CASSPGLAGGTCNEQFF
cdr3_nt: TGTGCCAGCAGCCCGGGACTAGCGGGGGGAACGTGCAATGAGCAGTTCTTC
v_call: TRBV3-1
j_call: TRBJ2-1
clone_size: NA
d_call: TRBD2

cdr3_aa: CASATSGPANYGYTF
cdr3_nt: TGTGCCAGTGCGACCTCAGGGCCAGCTAACTATGGCTACACCTTC
v_call: TRBV12-3/TRBV12-4
j_call: TRBJ1-2
clone_size: few
d_call: NA

cdr3_aa: CASSEGQGRYEQYF
cdr3_nt: TGTGCCAGCAGTGAAGGACAGGGGCGTTACGAGCAGTACTTC
v_call: TRBV12-3/TRBV12-4
j_call: TRBJ2-7
clone_size: NA
d_call: TRBD1

cdr3_aa: CASRVGENEQFF
cdr3_nt: TGTGCCAGCAGGGTCGGGGAAAATGAGCAGTTCTTC
v_call: TRBV7-9
j_call: TRBJ2-1
clone_size: few
d_call: NA

cdr3_aa: CASSSPGRDRGYGYTF
cdr3_nt: TGTGCCAGCAGTTCCCCCGGGCGGGACAGGGGCTATGGCTACACCTTC
v_call: TRBV6-5
j_call: TRBJ1-2
clone_size: NA
d_call: TRBD1

cdr3_aa: CASSYSPTGKGGYTF
cdr3_nt: TGTGCCAGCAGTTACTCACCGACAGGAAAGGGTGGCTACACCTTC
v_call: TRBV6-5
j_call: TRBJ1-2
clone_size: few
d_call: NA

cdr3_aa: CSAPPRTENYGYTF
cdr3_nt: TGCAGTGCTCCTCCTCGGACAGAAAACTATGGCTACACCTTC
v_call: TRBV20-1
j_call: TRBJ1-2
clone_size: NA
d_call: NA

cdr3_aa: CSARVPGFPETQYF
cdr3_nt: TGCAGTGCTAGAGTTCCGGGATTTCCAGAGACCCAGTACTTC
v_call: TRBV20-1
j_call: TRBJ2-5
clone_size: few
d_call: NA

cdr3_aa: CSILAGAGEETQYF
cdr3_nt: TGCAGCATACTAGCGGGGGCAGGGGAGGAGACCCAGTACTTC
v_call: TRBV20-1
j_call: TRBJ2-5
clone_size: NA
d_call: TRBD2

cdr3_aa: CAASMSTDTQYF
cdr3_nt: TGTGCCGCCAGCATGAGCACAGATACGCAGTATTTT
v_call: TRBV10-3
j_call: TRBJ2-3
clone_size: few
d_call: NA

cdr3_aa: CASSGLHHEQYF
cdr3_nt: TGTGCCAGCAGCGGGCTACATCATGAGCAGTACTTC
v_call: TRBV7-6
j_call: TRBJ2-5
clone_size: NA
d_call: NA

cdr3_aa: CASSPRLAGELFF
cdr3_nt: TGTGCCAGCAGCCCACGACTAGCCGGGGAGCTGTTTTTT
v_call: TRBV14
j_call: TRBJ2-2
clone_size: NA
d_call: NA

cdr3_aa: CASSPRGRPETQYF
cdr3_nt: TGTGCCAGCAGCCCACGAGGCCGACCGGAGACCCAGTACTTC
v_call: TRBV7-8
j_call: TRBJ2-5
clone_size: few
d_call: NA

cdr3_aa: CSVRTGSSNQPQHF
cdr3_nt: TGCAGCGTTCGGACTGGAAGTAGCAATCAGCCCCAGCATTTT
v_call: TRBV29-1
j_call: TRBJ1-5
clone_size: NA
d_call: NA

cdr3_aa: CASTPQGAYNEQFF
cdr3_nt: TGTGCCAGCACCCCCCAGGGGGCTTACAATGAGCAGTTCTTC
v_call: TRBV12-3/TRBV12-4
j_call: TRBJ2-1
clone_size: few
d_call: TRBD1

cdr3_aa: CSVYSDTEAFF
cdr3_nt: TGCAGCGTTTATTCGGACACTGAAGCTTTCTTT
v_call: TRBV29-1
j_call: TRBJ1-1
clone_size: NA
d_call: NA